This T cell receptor (beta chain) is from a study of T cell changes during pregnancy in multiple sclerosis. The germline gives CDR1 SGHAT, CDR2 FQNNGV. V shed 4 bases, J shed 4 bases, and the junction held 5 bases outside the gene matches. There are 14 residues in the CDR3. The assay was immunoSEQ multiplex PCR, and TCRdb's table has in-frame clones only and misses some. Among under 50,000 clones listed, just under 95% were seen once. The chain joins TRBV11-2 to TRBJ2-7; TRBD1 matches at 9 bases. The sample was CD8+ T cells from peripheral blood mononuclear cells, taken in the first trimester of pregnancy. The clonotype comes from a female donor with multiple sclerosis, enrolled in a pregnancy study. CDR3 nucleotides: TGTGCCAGCAGCTCTCGGGACAGGGAATACGAGCAGTACTTC. It encodes CASSSRDREYEQYF.